This T cell receptor (beta chain) was identified during a study of Graves' ophthalmopathy and Graves' hyperthyroidism. Germline trimming cut 8 bases from V and 0 bases from J; bases unmatched to any gene: 9. Germline V gives CDR1 SNHLY, CDR2 FYNNEI. There are 16 residues in the CDR3. This clonotype was seen many times. TCR beta CDR3 amplification used RNA transcripts. A first-round RT-PCR used HTBI primers, followed by a second-round multiplex PCR. TCRdb reprocessed the multiplex PCR reads with MiXCR, giving one entry per CDR3 protein. The data hold some 350,000 distinct CDR3 sequences, with about 18% observed a single time.

The TCR sequence derives from an adult woman with stable Graves' hyperthyroidism. The V and J genes are TRBV2 and TRBJ2-5, with TRBD2 matching 10 bases. The material sequenced was peripheral blood. The CDR3 sequence: CASAPGLAQYQETQYF. CDR3 sequence (DNA): TGTGCCAGCGCCCCGGGACTAGCGCAGTACCAAGAGACCCAGTACTTC.